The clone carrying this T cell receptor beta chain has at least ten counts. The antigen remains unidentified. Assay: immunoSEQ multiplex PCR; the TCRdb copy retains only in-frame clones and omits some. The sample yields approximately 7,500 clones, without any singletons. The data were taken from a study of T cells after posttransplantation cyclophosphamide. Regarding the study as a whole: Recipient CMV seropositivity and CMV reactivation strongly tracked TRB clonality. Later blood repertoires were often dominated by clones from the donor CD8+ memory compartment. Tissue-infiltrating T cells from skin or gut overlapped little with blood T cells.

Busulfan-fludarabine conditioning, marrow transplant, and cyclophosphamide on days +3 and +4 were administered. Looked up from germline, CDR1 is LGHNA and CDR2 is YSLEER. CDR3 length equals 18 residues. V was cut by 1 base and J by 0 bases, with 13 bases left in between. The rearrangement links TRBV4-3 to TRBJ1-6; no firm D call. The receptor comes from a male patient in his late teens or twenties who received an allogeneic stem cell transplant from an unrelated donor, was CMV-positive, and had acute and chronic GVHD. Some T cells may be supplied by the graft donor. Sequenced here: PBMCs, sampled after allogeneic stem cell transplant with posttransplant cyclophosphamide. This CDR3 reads CASSQGVTKSSYNSPLHF. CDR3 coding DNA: TGCGCCAGCAGCCAAGGAGTTACCAAGAGCTCCTATAATTCACCCCTCCACTTT.